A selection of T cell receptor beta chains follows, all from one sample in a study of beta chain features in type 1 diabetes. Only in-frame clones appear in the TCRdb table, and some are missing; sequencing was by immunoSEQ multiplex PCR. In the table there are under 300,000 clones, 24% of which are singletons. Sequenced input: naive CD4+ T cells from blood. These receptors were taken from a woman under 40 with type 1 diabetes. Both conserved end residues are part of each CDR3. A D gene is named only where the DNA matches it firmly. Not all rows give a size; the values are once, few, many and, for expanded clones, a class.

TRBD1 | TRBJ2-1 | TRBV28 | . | TGTGCCGGAGCGCGGGACAGGGTCAATGAGCAGTTCTTC | CAGARDRVNEQFF
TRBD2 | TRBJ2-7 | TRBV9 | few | TGTGCCAGCAGCGTAGGGGGACTAGCGGGTAACTACGAGCAGTACTTC | CASSVGGLAGNYEQYF
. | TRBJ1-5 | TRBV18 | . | TGTGCCAGCTCACCTATTTACCAGGGTCAGCCCCAGCATTTT | CASSPIYQGQPQHF
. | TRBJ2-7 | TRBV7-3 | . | TGTGCCAGCAGACCCGTGGGAAGACTAGCCTACGAGCAGTACTTC | CASRPVGRLAYEQYF
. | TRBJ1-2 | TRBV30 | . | TGTGCCTGGAGTGTGGGGCCGCCCTATGGCTACACCTTC | CAWSVGPPYGYTF
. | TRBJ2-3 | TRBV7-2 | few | TGTGCCAGCAGCTTAGAGGGGTTTCGCACAGATACGCAGTATTTT | CASSLEGFRTDTQYF
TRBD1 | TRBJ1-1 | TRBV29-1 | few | TGCAGCGTGACGACAGGGGGTATTACTGAAGCTTTCTTT | CSVTTGGITEAFF
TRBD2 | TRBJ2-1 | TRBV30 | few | TGTGCCTGGAGTGTTCTCGCGGGAGGGTCCAATGAGCAGTTCTTC | CAWSVLAGGSNEQFF
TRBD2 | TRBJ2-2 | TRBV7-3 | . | TGTGCCAGCAGCTTAACGTTAGTGACTAGCGGGAGCTCCGGGGAGCTGTTTTTT | CASSLTLVTSGSSGELFF
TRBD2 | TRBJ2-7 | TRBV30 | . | TGTGCCTGGAGTCACCAGACTAGCGGGAACGTCGAGCAGTACTTC | CAWSHQTSGNVEQYF
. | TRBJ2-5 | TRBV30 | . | TGTGCCTGGACCCCGGGAGAGACCCAGTACTTC | CAWTPGETQYF
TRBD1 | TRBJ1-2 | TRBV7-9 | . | TGTGCCAGCAGCCCGACAGGGGGGCTTAACTATGGCTACACCTTC | CASSPTGGLNYGYTF
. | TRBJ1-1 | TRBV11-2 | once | TGTGCCAGCACCATGACAGCGAACACTGAAGCTTTCTTT | CASTMTANTEAFF
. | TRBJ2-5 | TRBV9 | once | TGTGCCAGCAGCGATCTACTCCAAGAGACCCAGTACTTC | CASSDLLQETQYF
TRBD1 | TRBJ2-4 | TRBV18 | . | TGTGCCAGCTCACCGGACAGGGAATATGGCAAAAACATTCAGTACTTC | CASSPDREYGKNIQYF
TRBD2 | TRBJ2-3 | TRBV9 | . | TGTGCCAGCAGCGGAGGGAGGGCGGGAGTAACAGATACGCAGTATTTT | CASSGGRAGVTDTQYF
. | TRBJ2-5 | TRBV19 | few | TGTGCCAGTAGTATTGTAGGGGGGGAAGAGACCCAGTACTTC | CASSIVGGEETQYF
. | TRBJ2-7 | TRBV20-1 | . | TGCAGTGTGACGGGAACCTACGAGCAGTACTTC | CSVTGTYEQYF
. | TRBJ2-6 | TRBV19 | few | TGTGCCAGTAGTTCGCAGGGACTGAGCTCTGGGGCCAACGTCCTGACTTTC | CASSSQGLSSGANVLTF
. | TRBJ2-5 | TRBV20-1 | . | TGCAGTGCTAGACGGGAAGAGACCCAGTACTTC | CSARREETQYF
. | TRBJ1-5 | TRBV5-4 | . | TGTGCCAGCAGCTTGCCAGGGCTAGGGCAGCCCCAGCATTTT | CASSLPGLGQPQHF
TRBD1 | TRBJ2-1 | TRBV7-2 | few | TGTGCCAGCAGCACAACAGGGGTACCTTACAATGAGCAGTTCTTC | CASSTTGVPYNEQFF
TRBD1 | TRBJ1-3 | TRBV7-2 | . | TGTGCCAGCAGCTTAATTCGTTCTTCGGGACAGGTGACTGGAAACACCATATATTTT | CASSLIRSSGQVTGNTIYF
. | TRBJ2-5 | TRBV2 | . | TGTGCCAGCAGTGAACGGGCGGGGAGTCTCAAAGAGACCCAGTACTTC | CASSERAGSLKETQYF
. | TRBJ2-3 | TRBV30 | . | TGTGCCTGGAGTCATCAGGATACGCAGTATTTT | CAWSHQDTQYF
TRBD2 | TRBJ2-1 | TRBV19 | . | TGTGCCAGTAGTATCATTAGCGGGAGTCGGAATGAGCAGTTCTTC | CASSIISGSRNEQFF
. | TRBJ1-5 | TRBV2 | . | TGTGCCAGTCAGGCTATGAGCAATCAGCCCCAGCATTTT | CASQAMSNQPQHF